This entry is about one TCR beta chain. Sequencing was performed with immunoSEQ multiplex PCR; in TCRdb, only in-frame clones are kept and a portion is missing. The repertoire holds 110,000 or so clones, with 82% as singletons. The sample is drawn from a study of T cell responses to AZD1222 COVID-19 vaccine. The CDR3 totals 13 residues. The V gene lost 0 bases and the J gene lost 5 bases, with 8 bases spanning the gap. Per the germline V gene, CDR1 is SGHRS and CDR2 is YFSETQ. This clonotype was sampled from an adult in good health. The chain joins TRBV5-1 to TRBJ1-1, with D unclear. The sample consisted of peripheral blood, taken on day 0 of AZD1222 vaccination. The CDR3 coding sequence is TGCGCCAGCAGCTTGGACCCGGGGACTGAAGCTTTCTTT. Residues: CASSLDPGTEAFF.